Described below is a single T cell receptor beta chain sequence and its context. This sample is drawn from a study of blood T cell repertoires in COVID-19. In the study overall: Spain, Italy and the United States supplied samples that represented acute and convalescent COVID-19. The analysed material was cDNA or gDNA that came from T cells, B-cell-depleted T cells, or PBMCs.

The germline V gene encodes CDR1 KGHSH and CDR2 LQKENI. V lost 3 bases and J lost 8, with 14 bases in between. This CDR3 is 14 amino acids long. Under the authors' procedure: Estimation of nucleated cell counts relied on the amplification of reference gene primers. Sequenced by immunoSEQ multiplex PCR; TCRdb stores in-frame clones only, minus some. That table is the source of V, J and clone size, and D and trimming were worked out from the DNA. The table lists under 13,000 clones, around four fifths of them singletons, with roughly an eighth in the top ten. The clonotype was recovered from a human donor in a cohort sampled during active COVID-19. The genes are TRBV18 and TRBJ2-1, with a weak D call TRBD1 (6 bases). The sequencing input was peripheral blood. The DNA for the CDR3 is TGTGCCAGCTCACCGGGGACACGCGACGATGAGCAGTTCTTC. This encodes CASSPGTRDDEQFF.